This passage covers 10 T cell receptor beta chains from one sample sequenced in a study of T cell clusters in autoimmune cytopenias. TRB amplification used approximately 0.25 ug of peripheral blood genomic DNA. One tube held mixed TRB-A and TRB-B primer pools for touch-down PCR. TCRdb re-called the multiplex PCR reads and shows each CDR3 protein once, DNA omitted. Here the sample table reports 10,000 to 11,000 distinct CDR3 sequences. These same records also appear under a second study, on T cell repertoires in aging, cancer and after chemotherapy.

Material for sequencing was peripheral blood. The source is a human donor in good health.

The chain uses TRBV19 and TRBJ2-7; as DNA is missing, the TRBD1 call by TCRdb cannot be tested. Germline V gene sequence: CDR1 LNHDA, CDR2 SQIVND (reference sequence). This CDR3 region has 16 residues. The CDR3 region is CASSLVGGSFSYEQYF.

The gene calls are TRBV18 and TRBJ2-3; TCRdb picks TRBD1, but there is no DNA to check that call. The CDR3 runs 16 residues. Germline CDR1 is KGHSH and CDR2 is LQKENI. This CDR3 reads CASAQQGALSTDTQYF.

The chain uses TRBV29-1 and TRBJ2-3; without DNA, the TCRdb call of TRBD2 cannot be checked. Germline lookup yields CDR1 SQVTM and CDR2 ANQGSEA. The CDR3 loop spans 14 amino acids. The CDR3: CSVEASGSADTQYF.

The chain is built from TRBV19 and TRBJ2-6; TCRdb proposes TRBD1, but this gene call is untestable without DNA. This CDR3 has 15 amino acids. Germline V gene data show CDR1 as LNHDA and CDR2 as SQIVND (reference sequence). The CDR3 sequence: CASGTFSSGANVLTF.

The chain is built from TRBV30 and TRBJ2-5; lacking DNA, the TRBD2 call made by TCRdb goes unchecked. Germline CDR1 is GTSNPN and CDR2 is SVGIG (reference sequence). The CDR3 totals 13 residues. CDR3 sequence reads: CAWSETSTQTQYF.

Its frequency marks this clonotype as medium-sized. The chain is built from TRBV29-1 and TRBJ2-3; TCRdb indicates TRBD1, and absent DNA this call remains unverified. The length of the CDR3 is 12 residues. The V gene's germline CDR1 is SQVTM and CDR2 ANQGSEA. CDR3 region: CSVQEGGVTQYF.

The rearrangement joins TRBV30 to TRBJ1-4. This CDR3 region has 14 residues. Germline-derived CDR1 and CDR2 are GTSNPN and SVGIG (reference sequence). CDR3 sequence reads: CAWRPPVVNEKLFF. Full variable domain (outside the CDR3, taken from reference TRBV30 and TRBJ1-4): SQTIHQWPATLVQPVGSPLSLECTVEGTSNPNLYWYRQAAGRGLQLLFYSVGIGQISSEVPQNLSASRPQDRQFILSSKKLLLSDSGFYLCAWRPPVVNEKLFFGSGTQLSVL.

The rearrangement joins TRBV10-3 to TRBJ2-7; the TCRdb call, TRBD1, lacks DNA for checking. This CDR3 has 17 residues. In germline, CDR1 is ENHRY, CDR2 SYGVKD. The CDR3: CAISQTYSDILTYEQYF.

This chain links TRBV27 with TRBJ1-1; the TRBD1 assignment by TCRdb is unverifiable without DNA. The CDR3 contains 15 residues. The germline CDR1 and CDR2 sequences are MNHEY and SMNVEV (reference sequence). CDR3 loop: CASSLFRQGNTEAFF.

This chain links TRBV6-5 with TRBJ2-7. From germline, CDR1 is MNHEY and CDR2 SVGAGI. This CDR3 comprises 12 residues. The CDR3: CASGTEYYEQYF.